This T cell receptor beta chain was documented in a study of cytomegalovirus exposure and HLA in healthy donors. Nominal health characterized the donors when sampled, though unrecorded immune exposures were likely. As to this clone: The germline gene is not matched at one end of the junction; a read error may be the cause.

Per the germline V gene, CDR1 is MNHEY and CDR2 is SVGAGI. CDR3 length: 13 residues. 60 Vbeta and 13 Jbeta primers were used in PCR. Produced via immunoSEQ multiplex PCR; TCRdb's table is partial and in-frame only. The top ten clones hold roughly 3% of a sample with some 150,000 clones, around 77% of them seen once. Sequencing input: PBMCs. The TCR sequence derives from a female donor in good health and CMV-seronegative. V gene TRBV6-5 combines with J gene TRBJ2-2, with D perhaps TRBD2 (5 bases). CDR3 sequence reads: CASSRTNTGELLF. The CDR3 DNA sequence: TGTGCCAGCTCGCGGACGAACACCGGGGAGCTGCTTTTT.